Listed below are T cell receptor beta chains from one sample, sequenced in a study of blood T cell repertoires in COVID-19. Some clones are missing from TCRdb's copy, which holds only in-frame ones; the method was immunoSEQ multiplex PCR. The sample yields approximately 150,000 clones, 65% to 85% seen once. Sequenced: PBMCs or T cells enriched from blood (not recorded which). Source of these receptors: a middle-aged woman with acute COVID-19. Each CDR3 is given with its conserved first and last residue. Each record gives: CDR3 protein, CDR3 DNA, J gene, clone size, D gene, V gene. A D gene is named only where the DNA matches it firmly. A clone size is listed for some rows: how often the clone was seen (once, few, many), or a class if it is expanded.

CASSFPGGRDTQYF	TGCGCCAGCAGCTTTCCAGGCGGGAGAGATACGCAGTATTTT	TRBJ2-3	-	TRBD2	TRBV5-1
CASSLPTSANEQFF	TGTGCCAGCAGCTTACCGACTAGCGCCAATGAGCAGTTCTTC	TRBJ2-1	few	TRBD2	TRBV5-4
CASRRTEQETQYF	TGTGCCAGCAGGAGGACAGAGCAAGAGACCCAGTACTTC	TRBJ2-5	-	-	TRBV2
CASSLGGGSGKMPDTQYF	TGTGCCAGCAGCTTAGGGGGGGGTAGCGGGAAAATGCCAGATACGCAGTATTTT	TRBJ2-3	-	TRBD2	TRBV11-2
CASSVSSGSYNEQFF	TGTGCCAGCAGTGTTAGCAGCGGTTCTTACAATGAGCAGTTCTTC	TRBJ2-1	-	-	TRBV7-3
CASSHGGTGLYEQYF	TGTGCCAGCAGCCACGGCGGGACAGGCCTCTACGAGCAGTACTTC	TRBJ2-7	-	TRBD1	TRBV27
CASSLHSQNYGYTF	TGTGCCAGTAGTTTGCACAGCCAAAACTATGGCTACACCTTC	TRBJ1-2	-	-	TRBV19
CASSHVQAGTEAFF	TGTGCCAGCAGCCATGTCCAGGCGGGCACTGAAGCTTTCTTT	TRBJ1-1	-	-	TRBV3-1/TRBV3-2
CASSRAGGQATDGYTF	TGTGCCAGCAGCCGGGCAGGGGGACAAGCCACCGATGGCTACACCTTC	TRBJ1-2	-	TRBD1	TRBV7-8
CASSLEAPSRNTEAFF	TGTGCCAGCTCCCTAGAGGCCCCCAGTCGGAACACTGAAGCTTTCTTT	TRBJ1-1	-	-	TRBV18
CASSLVRGQETQYF	TGCGCCAGCAGCTTGGTACGTGGGCAGGAGACCCAGTACTTC	TRBJ2-5	-	-	TRBV5-1
CASIKIGTRYNEQFF	TGCGCCAGCATCAAGATCGGGACTAGATACAATGAGCAGTTCTTC	TRBJ2-1	-	TRBD2	TRBV10-2
CASSRGATENTQYF	TGTGCCAGCTCCAGGGGGGCCACCGAGAATACGCAGTATTTT	TRBJ2-3	-	-	TRBV28
CAWSYSGMAPRNYEQYF	TGTGCCTGGAGTTATAGCGGGATGGCCCCAAGGAACTACGAGCAGTACTTC	TRBJ2-7	few	TRBD2	TRBV30
CASSQDRRNRDGYTF	TGCGCCAGCAGCCAAGACCGTCGAAATCGGGATGGCTACACCTTC	TRBJ1-2	-	-	TRBV4-1
CASSYGAGLEMTQHF	TGTGCCAGCAGTTACGGGGCAGGCCTAGAGATGACCCAGCATTTT	TRBJ1-5	-	-	TRBV6-5
CASSVGTSGRDEQFF	TGTGCCAGCAGCGTAGGGACTAGCGGGAGGGATGAGCAGTTCTTC	TRBJ2-1	-	TRBD2	TRBV9
CASSLDGGNSPLHF	TGTGCCAGCTCACTCGACGGGGGGAATTCACCCCTCCACTTT	TRBJ1-6	-	-	TRBV18
CASSISGGAQGYGYTF	TGTGCCAGTAGTATATCCGGGGGGGCGCAGGGCTATGGCTACACCTTC	TRBJ1-2	-	-	TRBV19
CASSPFGEWGEQFF	TGTGCCAGCAGCCCCTTCGGGGAGTGGGGTGAGCAGTTCTTC	TRBJ2-1	-	-	TRBV9
CATSDNRQGMATQYF	TGTGCCACCAGTGATAACCGACAGGGCATGGCGACCCAGTACTTC	TRBJ2-5	-	TRBD1	TRBV24-1
CASSPGTEETQYF	TGCGCCAGCAGCCCCGGGACAGAGGAGACCCAGTACTTC	TRBJ2-5	few	TRBD1	TRBV4-1
CASRPVNTEAFF	TGTGCAAGTCGCCCCGTGAACACTGAAGCTTTCTTT	TRBJ1-1	once	-	TRBV12-2
CSASWREVYEQYF	TGCAGTGCTAGTTGGCGGGAGGTCTACGAGCAGTACTTC	TRBJ2-7	-	TRBD2	TRBV20-1
CASSFHSGLGTQYF	TGTGCCAGCAGTTTTCACTCTGGGCTCGGTACGCAGTATTTT	TRBJ2-3	-	-	TRBV27